This is a list of T cell receptor beta chains from one sample in a study of OX40 agonist ivuxolimab in advanced cancers. The repertoire was sequenced with immunoSEQ multiplex PCR; TCRdb's copy has only in-frame clones and lacks some. The table lists some 85,000 clones, roughly 84% of them singletons, with 0.25% to 0.3% in the top ten. The sequencing here drew on CD4+ or CD8+ T cells sorted from blood, taken in a trial of the OX40 agonist ivuxolimab. These receptors were collected from an adult with an advanced solid tumor such as melanoma, head and neck, liver or kidney cancer. Each CDR3 is given with its conserved first and last residue. The D gene is left open where the match is weak. Size values are once, few and many counts, or a class for expanded clones, and some rows have none.

>TRBD1|-|TRBV5-1|TRBJ1-2
TGCGCCAGCACGGGACAGGGGGCTGGCTACACCTTC
CASTGQGAGYTF
>-|-|TRBV28|TRBJ1-1
TGTGCCAGCAGGGTGGTGGGGAACACTGAAGCTTTCTTT
CASRVVGNTEAFF
>-|-|TRBV11-2|TRBJ1-1
TGTGCCAGCAGCTTAGCCAGCACTGAAGCTTTCTTT
CASSLASTEAFF
>TRBD1|-|TRBV19|TRBJ2-7
TGTGCCAGTAGTATTCAGGTGACAGGGCCCTACGAGCAGTACTTC
CASSIQVTGPYEQYF
>-|-|TRBV13|TRBJ1-6
TGTGCCAGCAGCGGGACTTTTAATTCACCCCTCCACTTT
CASSGTFNSPLHF
>-|-|TRBV5-1|TRBJ1-2
TGCGCCAGCAGCCTCACCATGGGTGGAGGCTACACCTTC
CASSLTMGGGYTF
>TRBD2|-|TRBV7-2|TRBJ2-1
TGTGCCAGCAGCTTATGGACTAGCGGGGTTAGGAGCTCCTACAATGAGCAGTTCTTC
CASSLWTSGVRSSYNEQFF
>-|-|TRBV5-6|TRBJ2-5
TGTGCCAGCAGCTTGTTACTAGCCGGGGAGACCCAGTACTTC
CASSLLLAGETQYF
>-|-|TRBV4-2|TRBJ1-3
TGTGCCAGCAGCCAAGATAGGGAGAAATACTCTGGAAACACCATATATTTT
CASSQDREKYSGNTIYF
>TRBD1|-|TRBV4-1|TRBJ1-4
TGCGCCAGCAGCCAAGATTGGGACAGGGGGAATGAAAAACTGTTTTTT
CASSQDWDRGNEKLFF
>-|-|TRBV29-1|TRBJ2-3
TGCAGCGTTGGGTCCGGGCAAGATACGCAGTATTTT
CSVGSGQDTQYF
>-|-|TRBV30|TRBJ2-1
TGTGCCTGGAGTGTTGGCTCCTCCAATGAGCAGTTCTTC
CAWSVGSSNEQFF
>-|-|TRBV10-3|TRBJ2-5
TGTGCCATCAGTGAGTCGACGCAGGGGCGCGAGACCCAGTACTTC
CAISESTQGRETQYF
>TRBD2|few|TRBV11-2|TRBJ2-7
TGTGCCAGCAGCCCTAGACGGCTAGCGGGCTACGAGCAGTACTTC
CASSPRRLAGYEQYF
>-|-|TRBV18|TRBJ1-2
TGTGCCAGCTCACCGGGGGTCGGGAGCTACACCTTC
CASSPGVGSYTF
>-|-|TRBV5-4|TRBJ1-1
TGTGCCAGCAGCTTGGAGACGGTCAGGGGAGCCACTGAAGCTTTCTTT
CASSLETVRGATEAFF
>-|-|TRBV14|TRBJ1-6
TGTGCCAGCAGCCGGAAGTCGGATTCACCCCTCCACTTT
CASSRKSDSPLHF
>-|-|TRBV7-2|TRBJ2-2
TGTGCCAGCAGCTTACAACTACTTATCACCGGGGAGCTGTTTTTT
CASSLQLLITGELFF
>-|-|TRBV6-5|TRBJ2-2
TGTGCCAGCAGCTCGGACGGCGCGAACACCGGGGAGCTGTTTTTT
CASSSDGANTGELFF
>-|-|TRBV19|TRBJ2-5
TGTGCCAGTAGTAACCAAGAGACCCAGTACTTC
CASSNQETQYF
>-|-|TRBV5-1|TRBJ1-1
TGCGCCAGTATGAGGGAGCCGAACACTGAAGCTTTCTTT
CASMREPNTEAFF
>TRBD1|once|TRBV2|TRBJ1-2
TGTGCCAGCTACGGACAGGGGGCTTATGGCTACACCTTC
CASYGQGAYGYTF
>-|once|TRBV6-1|TRBJ2-7
TGTGCCAGCAGTACGACAGCTACCTACGAGCAGTACTTC
CASSTTATYEQYF
>-|-|TRBV13|TRBJ1-2
TGTGCCAGCTCGACGCCGCAGGCGCAGTATGGCTACACCTTC
CASSTPQAQYGYTF
>TRBD1|-|TRBV4-1|TRBJ1-2
TGCGCCAGCAGCCAAGGCCGCCGGACAGGGGCCTATGGCTACACCTTC
CASSQGRRTGAYGYTF
>TRBD2|once|TRBV28|TRBJ2-3
TGTGCCAGCAATTCAAAGGGCGGGAGTCACCTTAGCACAGATACGCAGTATTTT
CASNSKGGSHLSTDTQYF
>-|-|TRBV21-1|TRBJ2-7
TGTGCCAGCAGCAAAGCCCCTTGCCTTGGGACAGGGAGCTCCTACGAGCAGTACTTC
CASSKAPCLGTGSSYEQYF
>TRBD1|-|TRBV5-4|TRBJ2-7
TGTGCCAGCAGCCCGGGACAGTCCTACGAGCAGTACTTC
CASSPGQSYEQYF
>-|-|TRBV6-5|TRBJ2-7
TGTGCCAGCAGTGGAATACAGGGACTCGAGCAGTACTTC
CASSGIQGLEQYF
>TRBD1|-|TRBV6-5|TRBJ1-6
TGTGCCAGCAGTTACCAACCGGGACAGGGCTCACCCCTCCACTTT
CASSYQPGQGSPLHF
>TRBD1|-|TRBV28|TRBJ1-2
TGTGCCAGCAGTTGGCAGGGGGCCTATGGCTACACCTTC
CASSWQGAYGYTF
>-|-|TRBV19|TRBJ1-4
TGTGCCAGTAGTAGGCAGGGATTTAATGAAAAACTGTTTTTT
CASSRQGFNEKLFF
>TRBD1|-|TRBV4-1|TRBJ2-7
TGCGCCAGCAGTCAGGCCCCGTACAGGGGGCCCATCGAGCAGTACTTC
CASSQAPYRGPIEQYF
>-|-|TRBV25-1|TRBJ2-7
TGTGCCAGCAGTGAACGGGAGAACTACGAGCAGTACTTC
CASSERENYEQYF